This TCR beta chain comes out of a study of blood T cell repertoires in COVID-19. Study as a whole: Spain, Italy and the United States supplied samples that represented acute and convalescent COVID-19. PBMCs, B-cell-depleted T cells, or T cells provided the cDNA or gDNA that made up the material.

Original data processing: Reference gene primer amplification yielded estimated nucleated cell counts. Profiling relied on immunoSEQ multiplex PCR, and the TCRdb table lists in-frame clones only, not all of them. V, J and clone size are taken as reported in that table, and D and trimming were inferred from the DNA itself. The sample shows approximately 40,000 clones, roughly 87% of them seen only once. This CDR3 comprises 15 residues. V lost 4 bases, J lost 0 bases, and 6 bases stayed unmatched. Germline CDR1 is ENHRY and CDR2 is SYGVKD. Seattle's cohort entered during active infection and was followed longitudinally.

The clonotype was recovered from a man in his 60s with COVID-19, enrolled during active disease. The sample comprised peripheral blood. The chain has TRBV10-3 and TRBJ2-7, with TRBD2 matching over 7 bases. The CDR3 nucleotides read TGTGCCATCAGTGCCGAGCGGGGAAGCTCCTACGAGCAGTACTTC. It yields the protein CAISAERGSSYEQYF.